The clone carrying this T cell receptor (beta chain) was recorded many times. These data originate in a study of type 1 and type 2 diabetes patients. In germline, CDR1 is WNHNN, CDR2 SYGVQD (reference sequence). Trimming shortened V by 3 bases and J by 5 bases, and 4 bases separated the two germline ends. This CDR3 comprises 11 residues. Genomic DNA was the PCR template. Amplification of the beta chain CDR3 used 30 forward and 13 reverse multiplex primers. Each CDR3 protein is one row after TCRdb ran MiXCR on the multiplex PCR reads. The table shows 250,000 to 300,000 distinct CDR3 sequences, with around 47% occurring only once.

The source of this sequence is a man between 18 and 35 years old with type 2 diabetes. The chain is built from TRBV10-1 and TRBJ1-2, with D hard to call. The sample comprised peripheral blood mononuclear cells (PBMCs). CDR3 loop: CASSDGYGYTF. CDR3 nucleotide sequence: TGCGCCAGCAGTGATGGGTATGGCTACACCTTC.